This T cell receptor (beta chain) was recorded in a study of blood T cell repertoires in COVID-19. Study background: Sites across the United States, Italy and Spain contributed samples from acute and convalescent COVID-19. From T cells, B-cell-depleted T cells, or PBMCs came the material, which was cDNA or gDNA.

Trimming removed 1 base from V and 7 bases from J, with 10 bases in between. The CDR3 contains 13 residues. From germline, CDR1 is SEHNR and CDR2 FQNEAQ (reference sequence). Per the original methods: From reference gene primer amplification, estimates of nucleated cell counts were derived. The table came from immunoSEQ multiplex PCR; TCRdb's copy has only in-frame clones and leaves some out. V and J calls and clone size are given by that table; D and trimming were obtained from the DNA. The data contain about 200,000 clones, 80% of them singletons. Sequenced: peripheral blood. The sequence derives from a human donor in a cohort sampled during active COVID-19. V is TRBV7-9 and J is TRBJ1-2; the D is unclear. DNA for the CDR3: TGTGCCAGCAGCTTAGGATCCCGGGGTGGCTACACCTTC. Translating gives CASSLGSRGGYTF.